Listed below are T cell receptor beta chains from one sample, sequenced in a study of monozygotic twins with inflammatory bowel disease. TCRdb reprocessed the 5' RACE reads, with one entry per CDR3 protein and no DNA. The table for this sample gives approximately 420,000 distinct CDR3 sequences. The material sequenced was blood. The receptors originated from a human donor with ulcerative colitis or Crohn's disease, or a healthy co-twin of an affected twin (not recorded which). The CDR3 runs from the conserved cysteine through the conserved F or W.

v_gene: TRBV5-1
j_gene: TRBJ2-3
CDR3aa: CASSFGGPSTDTQYF

v_gene: TRBV6-5
j_gene: TRBJ2-3
CDR3aa: CASSPPGGTQYF

v_gene: TRBV27
j_gene: TRBJ1-1
CDR3aa: CASSLLRPGGIEAFF

v_gene: TRBV7-9
j_gene: TRBJ2-6
CDR3aa: CASTQTGANVLTF

v_gene: TRBV13
j_gene: TRBJ2-2
CDR3aa: CASSRRRTIGPGELFF

v_gene: TRBV20-1
j_gene: TRBJ2-5
CDR3aa: CSARIIAGGVEETQYF

v_gene: TRBV29-1
j_gene: TRBJ2-3
CDR3aa: CSVTTGSSTDTQYF

v_gene: TRBV3-1
j_gene: TRBJ2-7
CDR3aa: CASSLANWGLAGDEQYF

v_gene: TRBV7-9
j_gene: TRBJ2-1
CDR3aa: CASSSGTGSSYNEQFF

v_gene: TRBV20-1
j_gene: TRBJ2-1
CDR3aa: CSLAGGSSYNEQFF

v_gene: TRBV2
j_gene: TRBJ2-7
CDR3aa: CASSSGTGLYEQYF

v_gene: TRBV20-1
j_gene: TRBJ1-2
CDR3aa: CSAHLKTELNYGYTF

v_gene: TRBV24-1
j_gene: TRBJ2-1
CDR3aa: CATSDPRGIFYNEQFF

v_gene: TRBV5-4
j_gene: TRBJ1-6
CDR3aa: CASSLASGTRNSPLHF

v_gene: TRBV3-1
j_gene: TRBJ2-5
CDR3aa: CASSRRGAGETQYF

v_gene: TRBV14
j_gene: TRBJ1-3
CDR3aa: CASSIPGTGNTIYF

v_gene: TRBV20-1
j_gene: TRBJ2-3
CDR3aa: CSARDQLSGGAIGTQYF

v_gene: TRBV7-2
j_gene: TRBJ2-2
CDR3aa: CASSPDRVGLGELFF

v_gene: TRBV7-6
j_gene: TRBJ2-6
CDR3aa: CASSRGVTSGANVLTF